Sequencing of this TCR beta chain was carried out in a study of blood T cell repertoires in COVID-19 (dated by TCRdb to about 2020). With regard to the full study: Collaborator samples came from the United States, Italy and Spain and covered acute and convalescent phases of COVID-19. The repertoires were released in a freely available public database meant as a resource for research on the immune response to SARS-CoV-2. The samples were drawn from the first 160 participants of the ongoing ImmuneRACE study and from over a thousand subjects provided by 6 global collaborators. Nearly every sample came with metadata listing a de-identified subject ID, COVID-19 status, age in years and sex. Where available, HLA class I and class II types were obtained from metadata supplied by the sample provider rather than from assay-based typing. The material from the prospective study consisted of cDNA or gDNA derived from T cells, B-cell-depleted T cells, or PBMCs. Subjects who had been exposed to COVID-19, were actively infected with it, or had recovered from it provided the deeply sampled blood TCRbeta repertoires that made up the dataset.

Summary of the overall study and its limitations: How much clinical and demographic metadata was included differed by source and by participant, and the metadata was provided uncurated.

Whole blood was collected in K2EDTA tubes by collaborating institutions according to the institutions' own protocols. Collaborator samples were shipped for TCRbeta analysis as frozen whole blood, isolated PBMCs, or DNA extracted from either sample type. From the cysteine up to the phenylalanine, the CDR3 has a length of 11 residues. Of all the DNA, just the CDR3 is kept, 33 bases in frame from base 1. Per the germline V gene, SGHRS is the CDR1 and YFSETQ is the CDR2. TCRbeta CDR3 regions were amplified from genomic DNA by means of the immunoSEQ Assay, a bias-controlled multiplex PCR. The source study handled its data this way. The number of nucleated cells in each sample was estimated from the amplification of reference gene primers within the assay. To quantify the absolute abundance of each unique TCRbeta CDR3 rearrangement, sequence reads were collapsed and filtered. For each sample, productive Simpson clonality was calculated as the square root of Simpson's diversity index across productive rearrangements. TCRdb holds this immuneACCESS table with in-frame rearrangements only. Some clones are missing; in checked studies, unresolved V genes explain under half, and the rest has no known cause. That table supplies the V and J calls and clone size; D and trimming were determined from the DNA. A total of roughly 120,000 clones appear in this sample, 87% of them only once. Clones ranked in the top ten supply about 8% of the sample.

For this clone: No cognate antigen has been identified for it. At one end, the junction sequence differs from germline, possibly due to a read error.

The V and J segments used are TRBV5-1 and TRBJ2-1; 7 junctional bases match TRBD1. The receptor was derived from a human donor in a cohort sampled during active COVID-19. Sequenced: peripheral blood. The CDR3 region reads CASSLDRGSVF. Read as DNA, the sequence is TGCGCCAGCAGCTTGGACAGGGGAAGTGTCTTC.